What follows are 10 T cell receptor beta chains derived from one specimen sequenced in a study of shared clonotypes between healthy human individuals. The assay was immunoSEQ multiplex PCR, and TCRdb's table has in-frame clones only and misses some. The data show 550,000 to 800,000 clones, 80% to 95% seen once. Sequenced input: memory CD8+ T cells from PBMCs. The subset here: CD45RO+ cells pooled with CCR7-negative TemRA cells. Receptors were obtained from a man between 18 and 29 years old in good health. Some clones in this sample may be carry-over from other donors' samples.

The genes are TRBV7-9 and TRBJ1-1; D is undetermined. The CDR3 runs 15 residues. V was pared by 1 base and J by 3 bases, with 12 bases between. Germline CDR1 is SEHNR and CDR2 is FQNEAQ (reference sequence). The CDR3 sequence is CASSLDYVGYTEAFF. Written as DNA, the CDR3 is TGTGCCAGCAGCTTAGATTACGTTGGGTACACTGAAGCTTTCTTT.

The chain links TRBV19 to TRBJ1-2; D is uncertain. The V end was cut by 1 base, the J end by 8 bases, with 11 bases between. Germline V gives CDR1 LNHDA, CDR2 SQIVND (reference sequence). CDR3 length equals 13 residues. DNA of the CDR3: TGTGCCAGTAGTATAGGGGCCCTCAACGGCTACACCTTC. Translated: CASSIGALNGYTF.

This chain connects TRBV28 to TRBJ2-5; no firm D call. Germline loops: CDR1 MDHEN, CDR2 SYDVKM. V dropped 3 bases and J dropped 0 bases, with 8 bases sitting between them. The CDR3 is 14 residues long. The CDR3 reads CASSLVQYQETQYF. The CDR3 nucleotides read TGTGCCAGCAGTTTGGTACAGTACCAAGAGACCCAGTACTTC. Full variable domain (outside the CDR3, taken from reference TRBV28 and TRBJ2-5): DVKVTQSSRYLVKRTGEKVFLECVQDMDHENMFWYRQDPGLGLRLIYFSYDVKMKEKGDIPEGYSVSREKKERFSLILESASTNQTSMYLCASSLVQYQETQYFGPGTRLLVL.

This chain links TRBV6-6 with TRBJ2-3; D perhaps matches TRBD2 (5 bases). Trimming shortened V by 7 bases and J by 4 bases, and 18 bases separated the two germline ends. Germline CDR1 and CDR2: MNHNY and SVGAGI (reference sequence). The CDR3 length is 15 residues. CDR3 sequence reads: CASTTRVYGADTQYF. CDR3 nucleotide sequence: TGTGCCAGCACCACACGGGTCTACGGGGCAGATACGCAGTATTTT.

This clone is a singleton in its sample. The rearrangement uses TRBV2 and TRBJ2-7; TRBD2 agrees at 11 bases. V lost 0 bases and J lost 3; bases outside the gene matches: 4. This CDR3 has 16 amino acids. Germline V gene data show CDR1 as SNHLY and CDR2 as FYNNEI. This CDR3 reads CASSEARGLAVYEQYF. The CDR3 DNA reads as TGTGCCAGCAGTGAAGCGAGGGGACTAGCGGTCTACGAGCAGTACTTC.

This clone was observed a single time. The chain combines TRBV6-6 with TRBJ1-5; no firm D call. The V gene's germline CDR1 is MNHNY and CDR2 SVGAGI (reference sequence). V was shortened by 2 bases and J by 2 bases, with 13 bases between the two germline ends. CDR3 length: 16 amino acids. CDR3 DNA: TGTGCCAGCAGTTACGGTCGGAGACCGGGCAATCAGCCCCAGCATTTT. It yields the protein CASSYGRRPGNQPQHF.

This clone was recorded once. This chain connects TRBV5-5 to TRBJ2-7; D not resolved. V was clipped by 7 bases and J by 4 bases, with 9 bases between them. CDR1 is SGHKS, CDR2 YYEKEE, per germline (reference sequence). The CDR3 is 11 amino acids. In nucleotides, the CDR3 is TGTGCCAGCGTTGGATGGTACGAGCAGTACTTC. Its protein product is CASVGWYEQYF.

Of note for this clone: Additional DNA sequences in this sample encode the identical CDR3. This sequence joins TRBV19 and TRBJ2-7; no clear D. Germline V gives CDR1 LNHDA, CDR2 SQIVND (reference sequence). The CDR3 runs 11 residues. V gave up 3 bases and J gave up 4 bases, with 4 bases separating them. The CDR3 is CASSIGYEQYF. CDR3 DNA: TGTGCCAGTAGTATTGGGTACGAGCAGTACTTC.

This clone was recorded only once. V is TRBV10-2 and J is TRBJ2-1; TRBD2 is a possible D gene (6 bases). V dropped 10 bases and J dropped 8 bases, with 9 bases sitting between them. Per the germline V gene, CDR1 is WSHSY and CDR2 is SAAADI. The CDR3 runs 10 residues. Here the CDR3 reads CATGGYEQFF. CDR3 nucleotides: TGCGCCACTGGGGGGTATGAGCAGTTCTTC.

The DNA of the CDR3 is TGTGCCAGTGGGGAGAGCAATCAGCCCCAGCATTTT. It translates to CASGESNQPQHF. The V call is TRBV6-5, the J call TRBJ1-5; D is undetermined. Germline loops: CDR1 MNHEY, CDR2 SVGAGI. This CDR3 is built from 12 residues. V shed 9 bases and J shed 1 base, with 7 bases lying between them.